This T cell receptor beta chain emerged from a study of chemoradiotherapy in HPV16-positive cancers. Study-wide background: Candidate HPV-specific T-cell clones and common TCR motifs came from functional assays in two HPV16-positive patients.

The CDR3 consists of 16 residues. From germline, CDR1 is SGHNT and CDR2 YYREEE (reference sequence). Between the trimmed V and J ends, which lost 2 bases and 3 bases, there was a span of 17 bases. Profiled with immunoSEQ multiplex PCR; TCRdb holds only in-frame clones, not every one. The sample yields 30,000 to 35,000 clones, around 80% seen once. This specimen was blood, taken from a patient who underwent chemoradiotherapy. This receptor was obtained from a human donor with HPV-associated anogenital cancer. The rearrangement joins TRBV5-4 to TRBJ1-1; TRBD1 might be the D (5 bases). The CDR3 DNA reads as TGTGCCAGCAGCTTAGGCATCAGGGCAGGCGACACTGAAGCTTTCTTT. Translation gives CASSLGIRAGDTEAFF. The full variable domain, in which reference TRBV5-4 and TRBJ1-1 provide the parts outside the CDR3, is ETGVTQSPTHLIKTRGQQVTLRCSSQSGHNTVSWYQQALGQGPQFIFQYYREEENGRGNFPPRFSGLQFPNYSSELNVNALELDDSALYLCASSLGIRAGDTEAFFGQGTRLTVV.